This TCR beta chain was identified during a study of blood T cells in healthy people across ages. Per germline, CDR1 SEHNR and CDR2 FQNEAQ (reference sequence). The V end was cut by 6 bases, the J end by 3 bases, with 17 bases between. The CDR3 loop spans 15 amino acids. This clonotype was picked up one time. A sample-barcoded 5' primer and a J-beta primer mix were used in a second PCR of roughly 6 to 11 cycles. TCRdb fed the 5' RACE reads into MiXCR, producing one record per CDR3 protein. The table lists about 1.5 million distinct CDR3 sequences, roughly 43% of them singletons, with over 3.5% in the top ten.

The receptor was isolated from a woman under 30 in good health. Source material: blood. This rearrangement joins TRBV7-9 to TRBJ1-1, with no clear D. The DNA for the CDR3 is TGTGCCAGCAGGCCCCCTTGGCAGCTGGACACTGAAGCTTTCTTT. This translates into CASRPPWQLDTEAFF.